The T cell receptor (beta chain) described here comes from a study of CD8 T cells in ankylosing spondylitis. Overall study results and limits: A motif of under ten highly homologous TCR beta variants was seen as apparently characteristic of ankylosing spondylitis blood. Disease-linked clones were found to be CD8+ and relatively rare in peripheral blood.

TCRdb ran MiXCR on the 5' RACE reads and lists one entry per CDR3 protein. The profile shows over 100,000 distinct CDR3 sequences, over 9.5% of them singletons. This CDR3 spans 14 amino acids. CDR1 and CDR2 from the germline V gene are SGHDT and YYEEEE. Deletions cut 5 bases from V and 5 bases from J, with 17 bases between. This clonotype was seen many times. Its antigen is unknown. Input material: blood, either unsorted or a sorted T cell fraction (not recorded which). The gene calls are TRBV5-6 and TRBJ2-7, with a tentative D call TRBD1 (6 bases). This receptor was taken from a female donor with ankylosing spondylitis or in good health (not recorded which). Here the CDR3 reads CASRGRGILNEQYF. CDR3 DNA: TGTGCCAGCAGAGGAAGGGGGATCCTTAACGAGCAGTACTTC. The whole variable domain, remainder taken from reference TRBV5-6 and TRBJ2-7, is DAGVTQSPTHLIKTRGQQVTLRCSPKSGHDTVSWYQQALGQGPQFIFQYYEEEERQRGNFPDRFSGHQFPNYSSELNVNALLLGDSALYLCASRGRGILNEQYFGPGTRLTVT.